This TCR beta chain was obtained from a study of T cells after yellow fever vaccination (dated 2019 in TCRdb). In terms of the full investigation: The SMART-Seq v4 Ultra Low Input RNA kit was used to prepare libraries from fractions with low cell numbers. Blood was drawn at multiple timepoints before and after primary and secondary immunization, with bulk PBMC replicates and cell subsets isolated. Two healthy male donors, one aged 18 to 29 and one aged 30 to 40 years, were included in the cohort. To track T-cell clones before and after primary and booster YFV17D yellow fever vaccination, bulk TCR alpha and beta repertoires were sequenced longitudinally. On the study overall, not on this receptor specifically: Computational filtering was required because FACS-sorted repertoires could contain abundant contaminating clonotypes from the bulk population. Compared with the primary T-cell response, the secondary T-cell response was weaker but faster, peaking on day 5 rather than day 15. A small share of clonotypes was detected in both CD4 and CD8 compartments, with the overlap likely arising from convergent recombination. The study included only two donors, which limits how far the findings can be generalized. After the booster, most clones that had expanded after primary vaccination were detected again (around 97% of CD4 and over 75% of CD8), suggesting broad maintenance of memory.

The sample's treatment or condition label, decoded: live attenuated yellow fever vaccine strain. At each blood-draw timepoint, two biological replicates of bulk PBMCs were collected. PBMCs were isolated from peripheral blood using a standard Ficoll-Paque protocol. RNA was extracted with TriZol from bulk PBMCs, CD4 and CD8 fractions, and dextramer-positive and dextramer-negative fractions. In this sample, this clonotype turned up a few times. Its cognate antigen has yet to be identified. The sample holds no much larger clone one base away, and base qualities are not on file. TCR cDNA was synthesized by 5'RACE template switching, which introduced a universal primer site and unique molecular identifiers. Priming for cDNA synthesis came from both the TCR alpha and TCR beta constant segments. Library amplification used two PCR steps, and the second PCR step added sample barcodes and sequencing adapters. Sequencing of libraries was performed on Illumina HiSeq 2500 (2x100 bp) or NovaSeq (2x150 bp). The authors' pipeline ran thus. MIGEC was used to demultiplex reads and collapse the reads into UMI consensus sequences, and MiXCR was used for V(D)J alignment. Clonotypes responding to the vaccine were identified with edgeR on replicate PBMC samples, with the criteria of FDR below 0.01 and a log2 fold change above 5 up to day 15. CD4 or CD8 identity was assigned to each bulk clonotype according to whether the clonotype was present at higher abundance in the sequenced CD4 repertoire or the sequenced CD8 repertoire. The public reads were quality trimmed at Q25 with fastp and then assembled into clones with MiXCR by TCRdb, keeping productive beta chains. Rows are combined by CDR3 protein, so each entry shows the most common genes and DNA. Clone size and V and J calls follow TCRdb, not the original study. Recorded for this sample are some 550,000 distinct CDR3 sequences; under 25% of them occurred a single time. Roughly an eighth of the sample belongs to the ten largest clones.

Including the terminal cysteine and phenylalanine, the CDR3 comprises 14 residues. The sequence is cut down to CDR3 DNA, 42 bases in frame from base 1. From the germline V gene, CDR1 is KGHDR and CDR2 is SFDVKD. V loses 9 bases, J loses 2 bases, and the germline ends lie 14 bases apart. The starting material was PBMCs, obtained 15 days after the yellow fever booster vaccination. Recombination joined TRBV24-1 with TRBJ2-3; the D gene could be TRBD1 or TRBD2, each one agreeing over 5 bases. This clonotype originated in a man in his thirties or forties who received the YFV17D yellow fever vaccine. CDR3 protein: CATESGRVTDTQYF. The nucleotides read TGTGCCACCGAAAGCGGCAGGGTCACAGATACGCAGTATTTT.